A selection of T cell receptor beta chains follows, all from one sample in a study of T cells in Graves' hyperthyroidism and ophthalmopathy. TCRdb re-called the multiplex PCR reads through MiXCR, storing one row per CDR3 protein. The sample consists of around 610,000 distinct CDR3 sequences, roughly 14% of them appearing once. Sequenced: blood. Every receptor here comes from a middle-aged woman with Graves' ophthalmopathy. CDR3s include the opening cysteine and the closing phenylalanine or tryptophan. The D gene is left open where the match is weak. Some rows have no size entry. The others give once, few or many, or a class for an expanded clone.

cdr3_nt: TGCAGTGCTAGAGATTCGAAGTGGACCACCTTTGGCGAGCAGTACTTC; cdr3_aa: CSARDSKWTTFGEQYF; clone_size: many; j_call: TRBJ2-7; d_call: NA; v_call: TRBV20-1
cdr3_nt: TGTGCCAGCAGTTACGGGACAGGGGGGGTGGATCAGCCCCAGCATTTT; cdr3_aa: CASSYGTGGVDQPQHF; clone_size: many; j_call: TRBJ1-5; d_call: TRBD1; v_call: TRBV6-2/TRBV6-3
cdr3_nt: TGTGCCAGCAGTTACTCGGGGCTTGGGGGGTTTAGTGGGGCCAACGTCCTGACTTTC; cdr3_aa: CASSYSGLGGFSGANVLTF; clone_size: many; j_call: TRBJ2-6; d_call: NA; v_call: TRBV6-2/TRBV6-3
cdr3_nt: TGTGCCAGCAGCTTACGGACTAGCGGGAGTGGGATGGTTTACGAGCAGTACTTC; cdr3_aa: CASSLRTSGSGMVYEQYF; clone_size: many; j_call: TRBJ2-7; d_call: TRBD2; v_call: TRBV11-2
cdr3_nt: TGCGCCAGCAGCCAAGCGGAAGGGCCTGCCTACGAGCAGTACTTC; cdr3_aa: CASSQAEGPAYEQYF; clone_size: many; j_call: TRBJ2-7; d_call: NA; v_call: TRBV4-1
cdr3_nt: TGTGCCAACCCGGGCGCGGGGGCCTACGAGCAGTACTTC; cdr3_aa: CANPGAGAYEQYF; clone_size: many; j_call: TRBJ2-7; d_call: TRBD2; v_call: TRBV6-7
cdr3_nt: TGTGCCAGTAGTTCGGGACAGGGGATTTTGGAGACCCAGTACTTC; cdr3_aa: CASSSGQGILETQYF; clone_size: many; j_call: TRBJ2-5; d_call: TRBD1; v_call: TRBV19
cdr3_nt: TGTGCCAGCAGCTTACAGTGCGGACTCCCCTACGAAGAGTACTTC; cdr3_aa: CASSLQCGLPYEEYF; clone_size: NA; j_call: TRBJ2-7; d_call: NA; v_call: TRBV7-3
cdr3_nt: TGTGCCAGCAGTAGGACCAACCAGCCCTCTGGGGCCAACGTCCTGACTTTC; cdr3_aa: CASSRTNQPSGANVLTF; clone_size: NA; j_call: TRBJ2-6; d_call: NA; v_call: TRBV6-1
cdr3_nt: TGTGCCACCAGCAAAACCTCCGGACGTGGGTATGGCTACACCTTC; cdr3_aa: CATSKTSGRGYGYTF; clone_size: many; j_call: TRBJ1-2; d_call: NA; v_call: TRBV15
cdr3_nt: TGTGCCAGCAGTTACTCACAGGGGCACAATCAGCCCCAGCATTTT; cdr3_aa: CASSYSQGHNQPQHF; clone_size: NA; j_call: TRBJ1-5; d_call: TRBD1; v_call: TRBV6-5
cdr3_nt: TGTGCCAGCACCGCAGGTGGGGATTATAATTCACCCCTCCACTTT; cdr3_aa: CASTAGGDYNSPLHF; clone_size: once; j_call: TRBJ1-6; d_call: NA; v_call: TRBV5-4
cdr3_nt: TGTGCCAGCTCACGGACCGACGGGTACGAGCAGTACTTC; cdr3_aa: CASSRTDGYEQYF; clone_size: many; j_call: TRBJ2-7; d_call: NA; v_call: TRBV18
cdr3_nt: TGTGCCAGCAGGCCGTTAGGCAATCAGCCCCAGCATTTT; cdr3_aa: CASRPLGNQPQHF; clone_size: many; j_call: TRBJ1-5; d_call: NA; v_call: TRBV28
cdr3_nt: TGTGCCAGCAGGGATTACTCCGGGGAAGAGACCCAGTACTTC; cdr3_aa: CASRDYSGEETQYF; clone_size: many; j_call: TRBJ2-5; d_call: NA; v_call: TRBV6-1
cdr3_nt: TGCGCCAGCAGCTTCTCCCCCTCAAATCAGCCCCAGCATTTT; cdr3_aa: CASSFSPSNQPQHF; clone_size: many; j_call: TRBJ1-5; d_call: NA; v_call: TRBV4-1
cdr3_nt: TGTGCCAGCAGCGAAAATACAGGGTCCACTGAAGCTTTCTTT; cdr3_aa: CASSENTGSTEAFF; clone_size: many; j_call: TRBJ1-1; d_call: NA; v_call: TRBV13
cdr3_nt: TGCAGCGTTGGGGGACCGAACACTGAAGCTTTCTTT; cdr3_aa: CSVGGPNTEAFF; clone_size: many; j_call: TRBJ1-1; d_call: NA; v_call: TRBV29-1
cdr3_nt: TGTGCCAGCAGTTCCACAGGGGCCCCCATATATTTT; cdr3_aa: CASSSTGAPIYF; clone_size: NA; j_call: TRBJ1-3; d_call: TRBD1; v_call: TRBV6-5
cdr3_nt: TGTGCCTCAAAGGTTGGAAGCTCCTATAATTCACCCCTCCACTTT; cdr3_aa: CASKVGSSYNSPLHF; clone_size: NA; j_call: TRBJ1-6; d_call: NA; v_call: TRBV30
cdr3_nt: TGCAGTGCTAGCAGGGAGAACACTGAAGCTTTCTTT; cdr3_aa: CSASRENTEAFF; clone_size: many; j_call: TRBJ1-1; d_call: NA; v_call: TRBV20-1
cdr3_nt: TGTGCCAGCAGATCCGGGACAGGGGACTATGGCTACACCTTC; cdr3_aa: CASRSGTGDYGYTF; clone_size: many; j_call: TRBJ1-2; d_call: TRBD1; v_call: TRBV11-2
cdr3_nt: TGCAGTGCTAGAGATTCGGGCCATTGGGAAAAACTGTTTTTT; cdr3_aa: CSARDSGHWEKLFF; clone_size: many; j_call: TRBJ1-4; d_call: NA; v_call: TRBV20-1
cdr3_nt: TGTGCCACGCGGAGGGGGGCGCAGGGCAATCAGCCCCAGCATTTT; cdr3_aa: CATRRGAQGNQPQHF; clone_size: NA; j_call: TRBJ1-5; d_call: NA; v_call: TRBV10-3
cdr3_nt: TGTGCCAGTAGTATCAACACCGGGATTAGAAATGAGCAGTTCTTC; cdr3_aa: CASSINTGIRNEQFF; clone_size: NA; j_call: TRBJ2-1; d_call: NA; v_call: TRBV19
cdr3_nt: TGTGCCAGCAGAGGCGGGGGGACCTTAGGGACCGGGGAGCTGTTTTTT; cdr3_aa: CASRGGGTLGTGELFF; clone_size: NA; j_call: TRBJ2-2; d_call: TRBD2; v_call: TRBV12-3/TRBV12-4
cdr3_nt: TGTGCCAGCAGTTTCTCCAAGGGCTCCTACGAGCAGTACTTC; cdr3_aa: CASSFSKGSYEQYF; clone_size: many; j_call: TRBJ2-7; d_call: NA; v_call: TRBV27
cdr3_nt: TGTGCCAGCAGCCCCTCCGGGATAGAGCAGTACTTC; cdr3_aa: CASSPSGIEQYF; clone_size: NA; j_call: TRBJ2-7; d_call: NA; v_call: TRBV7-9
cdr3_nt: TGCAGTGCTATGACAGGGACGAGGTATAGCAATCAGCCCCAGCATTTT; cdr3_aa: CSAMTGTRYSNQPQHF; clone_size: many; j_call: TRBJ1-5; d_call: TRBD1; v_call: TRBV20-1
cdr3_nt: TGTGCCAGCAGTTTGTCCCCACCAGGACAGGGCTACGAGCAGTACTTC; cdr3_aa: CASSLSPPGQGYEQYF; clone_size: many; j_call: TRBJ2-7; d_call: TRBD1; v_call: TRBV27
cdr3_nt: TGCAGCGCGGAGAGTTATGGAACTACTGGGGCCAACGTCCTGACTTTC; cdr3_aa: CSAESYGTTGANVLTF; clone_size: many; j_call: TRBJ2-6; d_call: NA; v_call: TRBV29-1
cdr3_nt: TGCAGCGTCGAGGAGGGGGACCATTGGGCTTTCTTT; cdr3_aa: CSVEEGDHWAFF; clone_size: many; j_call: TRBJ1-1; d_call: NA; v_call: TRBV29-1
cdr3_nt: TGTGCCAGCAGCCTAGGAGGCCAGCGGGGCTCCTACGAGCAGTACTTC; cdr3_aa: CASSLGGQRGSYEQYF; clone_size: many; j_call: TRBJ2-7; d_call: TRBD2; v_call: TRBV4-2
cdr3_nt: TGCGCCAGCAAGGGCCCGACTAGCGCGAACACCGGGGAGCTGTTTTTT; cdr3_aa: CASKGPTSANTGELFF; clone_size: many; j_call: TRBJ2-2; d_call: TRBD2; v_call: TRBV5-1
cdr3_nt: TGTGCCAGCAGTTTAGCAGGGGGCGAAGCTTTCTTT; cdr3_aa: CASSLAGGEAFF; clone_size: many; j_call: TRBJ1-1; d_call: TRBD1; v_call: TRBV28
cdr3_nt: TGTGCCAGCAGCTTAGAATTGATGCGACTAGCTTACGAGCAGTACTTC; cdr3_aa: CASSLELMRLAYEQYF; clone_size: NA; j_call: TRBJ2-7; d_call: TRBD2; v_call: TRBV7-8
cdr3_nt: TGTGCCAGCAGCTTGGGACAGGCAAGCTCCTACGAGCAGTACTTC; cdr3_aa: CASSLGQASSYEQYF; clone_size: many; j_call: TRBJ2-7; d_call: TRBD1; v_call: TRBV7-3
cdr3_nt: TGTGCCACCAGTGATGCTACGGGGCTTCGCCGAACTGAAGCTTTCTTT; cdr3_aa: CATSDATGLRRTEAFF; clone_size: many; j_call: TRBJ1-1; d_call: NA; v_call: TRBV24-1
cdr3_nt: TGTGCCAGCAATCTCAGGGGGAAGGGAGATGGCTACACCTTC; cdr3_aa: CASNLRGKGDGYTF; clone_size: many; j_call: TRBJ1-2; d_call: TRBD1; v_call: TRBV9
cdr3_nt: TGTGCCATCAGTGATGAGGGTTCCAACACCTTC; cdr3_aa: CAISDEGSNTF; clone_size: NA; j_call: TRBJ1-2; d_call: NA; v_call: TRBV10-3
cdr3_nt: TGTGCCAGCAGTTACCCTACAGGGCCCAACACCGGGGAGCTGTTTTTT; cdr3_aa: CASSYPTGPNTGELFF; clone_size: many; j_call: TRBJ2-2; d_call: NA; v_call: TRBV6-5
cdr3_nt: TGTGCCTGGAGGGACTTTGATCGAGCCAAAACCGGGGAGCTGTTTTTT; cdr3_aa: CAWRDFDRAKTGELFF; clone_size: NA; j_call: TRBJ2-2; d_call: NA; v_call: TRBV30
cdr3_nt: TGTGCCAGCAGTTACCCACTGGACAGGGGGATTAAAAATCAGCCCCAGCATTTT; cdr3_aa: CASSYPLDRGIKNQPQHF; clone_size: NA; j_call: TRBJ1-5; d_call: TRBD1; v_call: TRBV6-2/TRBV6-3
cdr3_nt: TGTGCCAGCAAGGCGTTAGCGAGCGAGCAGTACTTC; cdr3_aa: CASKALASEQYF; clone_size: many; j_call: TRBJ2-7; d_call: NA; v_call: TRBV28
cdr3_nt: TGTGCCAGCAGTAATCCTCCGGGGAGCTCTGGAAACACCATATATTTT; cdr3_aa: CASSNPPGSSGNTIYF; clone_size: many; j_call: TRBJ1-3; d_call: NA; v_call: TRBV6-2/TRBV6-3
cdr3_nt: TGCAGTGCTAGAGAGATTAGCGGGAGTCGGTACGAGCAGTACTTC; cdr3_aa: CSAREISGSRYEQYF; clone_size: many; j_call: TRBJ2-7; d_call: TRBD2; v_call: TRBV20-1
cdr3_nt: TGTGCCAGCAGTTACTCTAGGACAGGGGGCGCTTTCAACTATGGCTACACCTTC; cdr3_aa: CASSYSRTGGAFNYGYTF; clone_size: NA; j_call: TRBJ1-2; d_call: TRBD1; v_call: TRBV6-2/TRBV6-3
cdr3_nt: TGTGCCAGCAGCGGATCAAGGAACACTGAAGCTTTCTTT; cdr3_aa: CASSGSRNTEAFF; clone_size: many; j_call: TRBJ1-1; d_call: NA; v_call: TRBV11-3
cdr3_nt: TGCGCCAGCAGCCCAAGGGTGGGGGGGGCCTTAGATAGCAATCAGCCCCAGCATTTT; cdr3_aa: CASSPRVGGALDSNQPQHF; clone_size: few; j_call: TRBJ1-5; d_call: NA; v_call: TRBV4-1
cdr3_nt: TGTGCCAGCAGCTTAGAACCCCAGGGCGTTTTGACTGAAGCTTTCTTT; cdr3_aa: CASSLEPQGVLTEAFF; clone_size: many; j_call: TRBJ1-1; d_call: NA; v_call: TRBV11-2
cdr3_nt: TGTGCTAGTGGTTTGGTTACCGGGACAGGAGCGTTGCAAGCTTTCTTT; cdr3_aa: CASGLVTGTGALQAFF; clone_size: many; j_call: TRBJ1-1; d_call: TRBD1; v_call: TRBV12-5
cdr3_nt: TGTGCCAGCAGTGATTCTCCCCTAGCGGGAGACTACGAGCAGTACTTC; cdr3_aa: CASSDSPLAGDYEQYF; clone_size: NA; j_call: TRBJ2-7; d_call: TRBD2; v_call: TRBV6-1
cdr3_nt: TGCAGTGCCCAGACTAGCGGGAGCACAGATACGCAGTATTTT; cdr3_aa: CSAQTSGSTDTQYF; clone_size: NA; j_call: TRBJ2-3; d_call: TRBD2; v_call: TRBV20-1